This T cell receptor beta chain was identified in a study of blood T cell repertoires in COVID-19. Overall study: Acute-phase and convalescent COVID-19 samples originated in the United States, Italy and Spain.

Those enrolled in Seattle joined during active infection and were followed longitudinally afterward. Under the authors' procedure: Reference gene primers were amplified, and this amplification served to estimate nucleated cell counts. Only in-frame clones appear in the TCRdb table, and some are missing; sequencing was by immunoSEQ multiplex PCR. D and trimming come from the DNA, and the V and J calls and clone size come from that table. The table lists 380,000 or so clones, 75% to 90% of them singletons, with about 7% in the top ten. J gave up 4 bases and V 5 bases, and 11 bases lay outside the gene matches. Germline CDR1 LNHDA, CDR2 SQIVND (reference sequence). The CDR3 is 16 residues long.

J is TRBJ2-5 and V is TRBV19; 9 bases are a match to TRBD1. Sequenced sample: peripheral blood. The sequence was collected from a woman aged 55-70 years with COVID-19, enrolled during active disease. The CDR3 loop reads CASSALQGARGETQYF. The CDR3 region has the DNA TGTGCCAGTAGTGCCTTACAGGGGGCGCGAGGAGAGACCCAGTACTTC.